A single sample gave rise to the 30 T cell receptor beta chains below, sequenced in a study of T cell responses to AZD1222 COVID-19 vaccine. Only in-frame clones appear in the TCRdb table, and some are missing; sequencing was by immunoSEQ multiplex PCR. The sample has around 54,000 clones; 70% to 90% are singletons. The source was peripheral blood, collected 28 days after the second AZD1222 dose. These receptors came from an adult who received the AZD1222 COVID-19 vaccine.

This clone appeared once. The chain combines TRBV27 with TRBJ2-7; maybe TRBD2 (6 bases). The length of the CDR3 is 13 residues. V was pared by 8 bases and J by 4 bases, with 15 bases between. The germline V gene has CDR1 MNHEY and CDR2 SMNVEV (reference sequence). The CDR3 spells CASGFGEAYEQYF. The CDR3 DNA is TGTGCCAGCGGCTTCGGGGAGGCGTACGAGCAGTACTTC.

The CDR3 region has the DNA TGTGCCAGCAGATTGACAGGCCAAGAGACCCAGTACTTC. Amino acids: CASRLTGQETQYF. The genes are TRBV27 and TRBJ2-5; possibly TRBD1 for D (6 bases). CDR3 length: 13 amino acids. The V gene's germline CDR1 is MNHEY and CDR2 SMNVEV (reference sequence). V shed 6 bases and J shed 1 base, with 9 bases lying between them.

The J gene is TRBJ1-6, the V gene TRBV19, with D possibly TRBD1 on 5 matching bases. The germline V gene encodes CDR1 LNHDA and CDR2 SQIVND (reference sequence). The CDR3 covers 15 residues. Trimming took 7 bases from V and 5 from J, leaving 15 bases between them. CDR3 residues: CASTPYPGDNSPLHF. The CDR3 DNA is TGTGCCAGTACTCCATACCCGGGGGATAATTCACCCCTCCACTTT.

The chain couples TRBV5-1 to TRBJ2-2; 7 positions match TRBD2. The V and J ends lost 0 bases and 5 bases, in that order; junction bases with no gene match: 4. The CDR3 extends over 15 amino acids. Germline CDR1 reads SGHRS; CDR2 reads YFSETQ. CDR3 loop: CASSLAGGQTGELFF. The CDR3 coding sequence is TGCGCCAGCAGCTTGGCGGGGGGTCAGACCGGGGAGCTGTTTTTT. The entire variable domain, with the rest obtained from reference TRBV5-1 and TRBJ2-2, is as follows: KAGVTQTPRYLIKTRGQQVTLSCSPISGHRSVSWYQQTPGQGLQFLFEYFSETQRNKGNFPGRFSGRQFSNSRSEMNVSTLELGDSALYLCASSLAGGQTGELFFGEGSRLTVL.

The chain couples TRBV7-8 to TRBJ1-3; a weak D match, TRBD1 (5 bases). The ends were cut back, 5 bases at V and 0 bases at J, with 11 bases in the middle. The CDR3 is 15 residues long. The V gene's germline CDR1 is SGHVS and CDR2 FQNEAQ. The CDR3 spells CASSRQLHSGNTIYF. The CDR3 DNA sequence: TGTGCCAGCAGCCGACAGTTACACTCTGGAAACACCATATATTTT.

The chain links TRBV28 to TRBJ2-7, with D possibly matching TRBD1 (6 bases). The V gene lost 5 bases and the J gene lost 2 bases, with 16 bases spanning the gap. The CDR3 sequence is 15 residues long. The germline gives CDR1 MDHEN, CDR2 SYDVKM. CDR3 sequence (DNA): TGTGCCAGCAGTGTTCAACAGGGTTCCCCCTACGAGCAGTACTTC. Translation gives CASSVQQGSPYEQYF.

This rearrangement joins TRBV2 to TRBJ2-5; 8 positions match TRBD2. V lost 1 base, J lost 5 bases, and 12 bases stayed unmatched. The length of the CDR3 is 17 residues. Germline CDR1 SNHLY, CDR2 FYNNEI. The chain's CDR3 is CASSEGYLAGRLETQYF. The CDR3 region has the DNA TGTGCCAGCAGTGAAGGGTATCTAGCGGGCCGCTTGGAGACCCAGTACTTC.

The chain carries TRBV30 and TRBJ2-1, with TRBD1 matching over 7 bases. J gave up 6 bases and V 5 bases, and 13 bases lay outside the gene matches. This CDR3 region has 15 residues. Germline V gene lookup returns CDR1 GTSNPN and CDR2 SVGIG (reference sequence). CDR3 DNA sequence: TGTGCCTGGGCCAGGGGGACGGTCAGACTCAATGAGCAGTTCTTC. This gives the protein CAWARGTVRLNEQFF.

This clone was observed once. This chain links TRBV5-1 with TRBJ2-1; the D is unclear. CDR1 is SGHRS, CDR2 YFSETQ, per germline. V lost 2 bases and J 0 bases, leaving 9 bases between the germline ends. The CDR3 runs 15 residues. CDR3 loop: CASSFGTGSYNEQFF. In DNA form, the CDR3 reads TGCGCCAGCAGCTTTGGAACGGGCTCCTACAATGAGCAGTTCTTC. Filled out from reference TRBV5-1 and TRBJ2-1, the complete variable domain reads KAGVTQTPRYLIKTRGQQVTLSCSPISGHRSVSWYQQTPGQGLQFLFEYFSETQRNKGNFPGRFSGRQFSNSRSEMNVSTLELGDSALYLCASSFGTGSYNEQFFGPGTRLTVL.

The rearrangement links TRBV4-2 to TRBJ1-4; D uncertain. Germline CDR1 and CDR2: LGHNA and YNFKEQ. The V gene lost 4 bases and the J gene lost 0 bases, with 12 bases spanning the gap. The CDR3 extends over 16 amino acids. CDR3 region: CASSPIALATNEKLFF. CDR3 bases: TGTGCCAGCAGCCCAATCGCACTTGCAACTAATGAAAAACTGTTTTTT.

The chain links TRBV28 to TRBJ1-2; weak D call: TRBD1 (5 bases). CDR1 is MDHEN and CDR2 is SYDVKM in the germline V gene. The V and J ends lost 3 bases and 11 bases respectively, with 13 bases between them. The CDR3 consists of 12 residues. The DNA for the CDR3 is TGTGCCAGCAGTTTGGGTCAGGGAAATTACACCTTC. Its translation is CASSLGQGNYTF.

The chain joins TRBV19 to TRBJ1-1; D is unresolved. Trimming took 3 bases from V and 2 from J, leaving 7 bases between them. Per the germline V gene, CDR1 is LNHDA and CDR2 is SQIVND (reference sequence). The CDR3 extends over 13 amino acids. Written as DNA, the CDR3 is TGTGCCAGTAGTATTACAGCTAACACTGAAGCTTTCTTT. The encoded protein is CASSITANTEAFF.

V and J are TRBV6-6 and TRBJ2-1, with 8 bases identical to TRBD1. Losses at the gene ends were 6 bases for V and 5 bases for J; bases not matched to a gene: 9. This CDR3 region has 15 residues. The V gene's germline CDR1 is MNHNY and CDR2 SVGAGI (reference sequence). This CDR3 reads CASRPRQGIHNEQFF. The DNA of the CDR3 is TGTGCCAGCAGACCCCGACAGGGGATTCACAATGAGCAGTTCTTC.

CDR3 bases: TGTGCCAGCAGCCCCGGGACAGGGCCCCGATATGGCTACACCTTC. Its protein product is CASSPGTGPRYGYTF. The V and J genes are TRBV28 and TRBJ1-2, with 9 nucleotides matching TRBD1. The CDR3 runs to 15 residues. Germline values: CDR1 MDHEN, CDR2 SYDVKM. Trimming at V came to 6 bases and at J to 5 bases, leaving 10 bases not matched to a gene.

This clone showed up just a few times. The chain couples TRBV11-2 to TRBJ1-1, with unresolved D. Germline CDR1 SGHAT, CDR2 FQNNGV. V was cut by 1 base and J by 2 bases, with 5 bases left in between. The CDR3 length is 13 residues. CDR3 residues: CASSLGANTEAFF. The DNA of the CDR3 is TGTGCCAGCAGCTTAGGAGCTAACACTGAAGCTTTCTTT.

In this sample, this clone turned up a few times. This chain connects TRBV7-9 to TRBJ1-3; D possibly corresponds to TRBD1 (5 bases). This CDR3 has 15 amino acids. V dropped 7 bases and J dropped 1 base, with 14 bases sitting between them. Germline CDR1 is SEHNR and CDR2 is FQNEAQ (reference sequence). This chain's CDR3 is CASTWDPGSGNTIYF. In DNA, the CDR3 is TGTGCCAGCACCTGGGACCCAGGTTCTGGAAACACCATATATTTT.

The chain employs TRBV9 and TRBJ2-7; the match to TRBD2 covers 9 bases. Germline V gene lookup returns CDR1 SGDLS and CDR2 YYNGEE. V trimming: 0 bases; J trimming: 2 bases; junction bases outside the gene matches: 6. The CDR3 is made up of 16 amino acids. The CDR3, as DNA: TGTGCCAGCAGCGTAGAACCCAGCGGGGGGCCCTACGAGCAGTACTTC. Its protein product is CASSVEPSGGPYEQYF.

The chain links TRBV27 to TRBJ2-1, with 10 bases matching TRBD2. V lost 4 bases to trimming and J lost 0 bases; unmatched junction nucleotides: 12. Looked up from germline, CDR1 is MNHEY and CDR2 is SMNVEV (reference sequence). CDR3 length equals 19 residues. The CDR3 DNA reads TGTGCCAGCAGTTCCGTAGGGCTAGCGGGGGCGAGCTCCTACAATGAGCAGTTCTTC. Its protein is CASSSVGLAGASSYNEQFF.

The chain is built from TRBV5-1 and TRBJ2-1; possibly TRBD2 for D (6 bases). The CDR3 runs 15 residues. Germline V gene lookup returns CDR1 SGHRS and CDR2 YFSETQ. V lost 1 base to trimming and J lost 5 bases, with 13 bases between them. The CDR3 reads CASSLFGTYNNEQFF. The CDR3 coding sequence is TGCGCCAGCAGCTTGTTCGGGACTTACAACAATGAGCAGTTCTTC.

V is TRBV7-2 and J is TRBJ1-2; 7 bases fit TRBD1. CDR3 length: 13 amino acids. Looked up from germline, CDR1 is SGHTA and CDR2 is FQGNSA. V was pared by 5 bases and J by 5 bases, with 5 bases of the junction left unmatched. The CDR3 bases are TGTGCCAGCAGCCGCGGGACAGTTTATGGCTACACCTTC. Translating gives CASSRGTVYGYTF.

The sample holds one count of this clone. The V call is TRBV6-5, the J call TRBJ1-2; tentatively, D is TRBD1 (6 bases). V lost 7 bases and J 4 bases, leaving 13 bases between the germline ends. The CDR3 covers 13 residues. From germline, CDR1 is MNHEY and CDR2 SVGAGI. CDR3 DNA: TGTGCCAGCACTATGAACAGGGTCTATGGCTACACCTTC. Amino acids: CASTMNRVYGYTF.

The CDR3 is CASSLGPGTSPADTQYF. The DNA of the CDR3 is TGTGCCAGCAGCTTAGGACCCGGGACTAGCCCTGCCGATACGCAGTATTTT. J is TRBJ2-3 and V is TRBV7-9, with TRBD2 matching over 9 bases. The germline V gene has CDR1 SEHNR and CDR2 FQNEAQ (reference sequence). CDR3 length: 17 amino acids. The trim removed 1 base at V and 6 bases at J, leaving 11 bases unmatched.

The chain couples TRBV19 to TRBJ1-2; tentative D call: TRBD1 (5 bases). Germline CDR1 LNHDA, CDR2 SQIVND (reference sequence). The CDR3 contains 18 residues. Trimming took off 4 bases at V and 1 base at J, with 22 bases between the two ends. The CDR3 reads CASSRRGTGPGYNYGYTF. For the CDR3, the DNA is TGTGCCAGTAGTAGACGGGGGACCGGGCCAGGATATAACTATGGCTACACCTTC.

The sample holds a few counts of this clone. The chain joins TRBV29-1 to TRBJ2-2, with 7 bases fitting TRBD2. Trimming cost V 0 bases and J 6 bases; bases outside gene matches: 7. Germline CDR1 is SQVTM and CDR2 is ANQGSEA. This CDR3 is built from 15 residues. Here the CDR3 reads CSVEEFGGGSGELFF. The CDR3 DNA follows: TGCAGCGTTGAAGAGTTCGGGGGAGGGTCCGGGGAGCTGTTTTTT.

The chain uses TRBV7-3 and TRBJ2-2, with a possible D match to TRBD2 (5 bases). The germline V and J ends were trimmed by 0 bases and 1 base, with 12 bases remaining between them. This CDR3 has 17 residues. Germline CDR1 reads SGHTA; CDR2 reads FQGTGA. The DNA for the CDR3 is TGTGCCAGCAGCTTAACCCACAGCGGACTGAACACCGGGGAGCTGTTTTTT. Residues: CASSLTHSGLNTGELFF.

The chain recombines TRBV6-2 or TRBV6-3 with TRBJ1-5; perhaps TRBD1 as D (5 bases). The CDR3 is made up of 14 amino acids. Germline values: CDR1 MNHEY, CDR2 SVGEGT. V was clipped by 5 bases and J by 3 bases, with 11 bases between them. The CDR3 nucleotides are TGTGCCAGCAGTATCGGGGCCTCCAATCAGCCCCAGCATTTT. Translated, it gives CASSIGASNQPQHF.

The table lists this clone with a few counts. V is TRBV28 and J is TRBJ2-1; tentative D call: TRBD1 (6 bases). Germline loops: CDR1 MDHEN, CDR2 SYDVKM. There are 17 residues in the CDR3. Deletions cut 8 bases from V and 9 bases from J, with 29 bases between. As DNA, the CDR3 is TGTGCCAGCTCCGCCAGGGGCAAGGGAAGGTTGGTGGGTGAGCAGTTCTTC. Translation gives CASSARGKGRLVGEQFF. Complete variable domain (other parts from reference TRBV28 and TRBJ2-1): DVKVTQSSRYLVKRTGEKVFLECVQDMDHENMFWYRQDPGLGLRLIYFSYDVKMKEKGDIPEGYSVSREKKERFSLILESASTNQTSMYLCASSARGKGRLVGEQFFGPGTRLTVL.

The chain combines TRBV6-6 with TRBJ2-7; D unclear. CDR1 MNHNY and CDR2 SVGAGI come from the germline V gene (reference sequence). The germline V and J ends were trimmed by 5 bases and 4 bases, with 9 bases remaining between them. The CDR3 covers 12 residues. Written as DNA, the CDR3 is TGTGCCAGCAGTCCCCTCCAATACGAGCAGTACTTC. Translated, it gives CASSPLQYEQYF.

The rearrangement joins TRBV28 to TRBJ1-4; D ambiguous. Germline lookup yields CDR1 MDHEN and CDR2 SYDVKM. V gave up 6 bases and J gave up 6 bases, with 14 bases separating them. The CDR3 extends over 14 amino acids. As DNA, the CDR3 is TGTGCCAGCAGCTTCGGGCAGTTTTATGAAAAACTGTTTTTT. This encodes CASSFGQFYEKLFF.

The chain has TRBV5-4 and TRBJ2-5; 9 bases line up with TRBD2. After removal of 5 bases from V and 4 bases from J, the junction contained 12 bases not matched to a gene. Per the germline V gene, CDR1 is SGHNT and CDR2 is YYREEE (reference sequence). The CDR3 covers 16 residues. The CDR3 here is CASRVGERGAGETQYF. Here the CDR3 DNA reads TGTGCCAGCAGGGTTGGGGAGCGGGGGGCAGGAGAGACCCAGTACTTC.